This T cell receptor (beta chain) was documented in a study of cytomegalovirus exposure and HLA in healthy donors (dated by TCRdb to about 2017). General notes on the study: According to a later analysis, one platform produced both the 110 or so validation repertoires and the 550 to 800 repertoires of the first cohort. Besides the first cohort of around 670 subjects, a separate validation cohort made up of over 95 different subjects was used. The aim of the study was to test whether cataloging public T cell receptors could identify signatures of past pathogen exposure. High-throughput TCR immunosequencing, statistical association of individual TCRs with disease status, and machine learning were combined to predict cytomegalovirus infection status.

Turning to this clone: What this receptor recognizes is not known. The input lacks base qualities; no much larger clone sits a single base away.

Donors formed part of the validation cohort, which comprised 120 subjects and was distinct from the first cohort of some 700 subjects. Library preparation employed the immunoSEQ multiplex PCR assay. From the authors' description of their analysis: A statistical classification framework was built for diagnosing cytomegalovirus status from the catalog of TCR beta chain sequences. Here the immuneACCESS table is served through TCRdb, limited to in-frame sequences with V and J called. Missing clones are a known gap in these copies; in checked studies unresolved V genes cover under half, and the rest lacks a known reason. That table is the source of V, J and clone size, and D and trimming were worked out from the DNA. Across this sample there are around 140,000 clones, with roughly 87% seen only once. The ten largest clones represent 4.5% of the sample. Study-wide findings and limitations: The classifier was reported to diagnose cytomegalovirus status with high specificity and sensitivity in both the original cohort and the validation cohort. A few of the identified cytomegalovirus-associated TCR beta chains were confirmed in vitro to be specific for cytomegalovirus antigens. All 130 or so repertoires were used to score co-occurrence in the validation cohort in a later analysis, because that analysis had no HLA typing for the cohort. A later analysis found that TCRs clustered in the first cohort also tended to co-occur in the 130 or so validation repertoires, with 94% of cluster scores above 0. The study gave a list of about 150 TCR beta chains associated with cytomegalovirus. The authors suggested that the approach could potentially be extended to other disease states and immunological phenotypes. Across donors, most TCR sequences were observed very rarely, whereas some public TCRs were present in many individuals.

The germline V gene gives CDR1 as SGHAT and CDR2 as FQNNGV. From its cysteine to its phenylalanine, the CDR3 spans 14 amino acids. Only the CDR3 DNA is retained, 42 bases long and in frame from the first base. Clipping removes 2 bases from V and 5 bases from J, with 2 as the unmatched junction base count. What was sequenced was PBMCs. The V and J segments used are TRBV11-2 and TRBJ1-3, and 8 junction bases match TRBD1. The TCR was taken from a man aged 18 to 30 in good health and CMV-seropositive. The DNA is as follows: TGTGCCAGCAGCTTACGACAGGGGCGAAACACCATATATTTT. Protein translation: CASSLRQGRNTIYF.